This TCR beta chain was observed in a study of regulatory T cells in long-lasting Graves disease. This clonotype was counted at least ten times. V was shortened by 4 bases and J by 6 bases, with 11 bases between the two germline ends. Per the germline V gene, CDR1 is SNHLY and CDR2 is FYNNEI. The CDR3 is 13 amino acids. Time point indicated: newly diagnosed GD, antithyroid drugs for less than 3 months. PBMC RNA was the source of the TCR library. Patients were from an endocrinology department in Xi'an, China. Sequencing libraries for TCR beta were prepared with iRepertoire HTBI primers and Arm-PCR of CDR3 regions. TCRdb reanalysed the multiplex PCR reads using MiXCR and keeps one entry per CDR3 protein. The table has 500,000 or so distinct CDR3 sequences, roughly 16% seen once. These data also featured in a second study, about T cells in Graves' hyperthyroidism and ophthalmopathy.

This sample comprised peripheral blood mononuclear cells (PBMCs), obtained at new diagnosis, from a patient treated with antithyroid drugs. This clonotype originated in a woman aged 35-65 years with Graves disease. The genes are TRBV2 and TRBJ2-3; no clear D gene. In nucleotides, the CDR3 is TGTGCCAGCAGTGGAGACGGGTGGGATACGCAGTATTTT. Encoded protein: CASSGDGWDTQYF.